The T cell receptor (beta chain) under discussion was sequenced for a study of tumor-infiltrating lymphocytes in primary liver carcinoma. Study overall: Male and female patients aged 30 to 69 years made up the cohort.

Germline CDR1 and CDR2: SGHNT and YENEEA. The CDR3 is made up of 17 amino acids. RNA and DNA were co-extracted from approximately 20-30 mg of unsorted bulk tissue. Constant-region priming of roughly 0.45 ug total RNA yielded TCR beta cDNA. Slightly modified ARM-PCR, run as three nested multiplex PCR rounds, produced the TCR beta libraries. TRBV1-TRBV30 forward and Cbeta reverse primers drove the first two roughly 10-cycle rounds. TCRdb re-analysed the multiplex PCR reads in MiXCR, keeping a single row per CDR3 protein. Here the sample spans 75,000 to 80,000 distinct CDR3 sequences, about 75% being singletons. The study's findings and limits: Blood trailed tumors significantly in top-250-clone fraction (p = 0.039).

About this clonotype itself: Its antigen remains unidentified. Because it lacks the conserved phenylalanine or tryptophan at the end, this CDR3 is likely a read error.

Specimen: tumor-adjacent normal liver tissue. This TCR was recovered from a man aged 40-55 years with primary liver carcinoma and hepatitis B virus infection. V usage is TRBV11-3 and J usage is TRBJ1-1; D remains unclear. CDR3: CVSSLDQGRGLNTAAFY. CDR3 DNA: TGTGTCAGCAGCTTAGACCAAGGGAGAGGATTGAACACTGCAGCTTTCTAT.